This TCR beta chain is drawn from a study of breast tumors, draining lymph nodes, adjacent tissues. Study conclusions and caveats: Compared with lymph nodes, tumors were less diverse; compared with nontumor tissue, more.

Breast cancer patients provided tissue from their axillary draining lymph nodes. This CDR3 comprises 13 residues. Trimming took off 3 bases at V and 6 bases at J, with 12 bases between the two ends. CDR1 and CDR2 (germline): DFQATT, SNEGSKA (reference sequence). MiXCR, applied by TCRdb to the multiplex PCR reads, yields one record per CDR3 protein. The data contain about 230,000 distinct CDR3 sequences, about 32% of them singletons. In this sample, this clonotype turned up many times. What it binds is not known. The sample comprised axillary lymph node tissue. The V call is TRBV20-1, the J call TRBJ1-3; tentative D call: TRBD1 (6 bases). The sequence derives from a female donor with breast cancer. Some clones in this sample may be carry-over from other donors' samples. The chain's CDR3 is CSARDRMTNTIYF. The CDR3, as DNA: TGCAGTGCTAGGGACAGAATGACAAACACCATATATTTT.